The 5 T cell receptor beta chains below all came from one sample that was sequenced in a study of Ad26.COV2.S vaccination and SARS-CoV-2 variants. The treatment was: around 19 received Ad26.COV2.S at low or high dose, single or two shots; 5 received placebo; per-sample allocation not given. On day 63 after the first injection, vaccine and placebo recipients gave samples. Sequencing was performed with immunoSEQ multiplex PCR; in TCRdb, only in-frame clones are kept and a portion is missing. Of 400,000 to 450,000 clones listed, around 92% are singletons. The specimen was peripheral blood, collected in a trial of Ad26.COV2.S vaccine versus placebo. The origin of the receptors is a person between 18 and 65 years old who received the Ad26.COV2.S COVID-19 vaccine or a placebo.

CDR3 residues: CAISESTDAGLGETQYF. CDR3 DNA: TGTGCCATCAGTGAGTCTACGGACGCGGGCCTAGGAGAGACCCAGTACTTC. The rearrangement joins TRBV10-3 to TRBJ2-5, with D possibly matching TRBD2 (5 bases). The CDR3 has 17 amino acids. CDR1 is ENHRY, CDR2 SYGVKD, per germline. V lost 0 bases to trimming and J lost 4 bases, with 18 bases between them.

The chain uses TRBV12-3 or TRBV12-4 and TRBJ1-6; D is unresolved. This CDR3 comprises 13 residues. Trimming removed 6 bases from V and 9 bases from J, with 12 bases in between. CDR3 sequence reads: CASRQTGFSPLHF. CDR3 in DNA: TGTGCCAGCAGACAGACGGGTTTTTCACCCCTCCACTTT.

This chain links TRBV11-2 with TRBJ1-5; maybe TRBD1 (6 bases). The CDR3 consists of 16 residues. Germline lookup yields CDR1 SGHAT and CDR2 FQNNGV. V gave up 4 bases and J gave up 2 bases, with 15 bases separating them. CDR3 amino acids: CASSSKQGSGNQPQHF. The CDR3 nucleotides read TGTGCCAGCAGCTCTAAACAGGGATCGGGCAATCAGCCCCAGCATTTT. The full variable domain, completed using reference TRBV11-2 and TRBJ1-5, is EAGVAQSPRYKIIEKRQSVAFWCNPISGHATLYWYQQILGQGPKLLIQFQNNGVVDDSQLPKDRFSAERLKGVDSTLKIQPAKLEDSAVYLCASSSKQGSGNQPQHFGDGTRLSIL.

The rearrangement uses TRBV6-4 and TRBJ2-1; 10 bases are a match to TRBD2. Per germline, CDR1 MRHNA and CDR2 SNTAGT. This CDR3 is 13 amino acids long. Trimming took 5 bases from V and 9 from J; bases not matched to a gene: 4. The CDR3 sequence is CASSLAGVGEQFF. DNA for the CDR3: TGTGCCAGCAGTCTAGCGGGGGTTGGTGAGCAGTTCTTC.

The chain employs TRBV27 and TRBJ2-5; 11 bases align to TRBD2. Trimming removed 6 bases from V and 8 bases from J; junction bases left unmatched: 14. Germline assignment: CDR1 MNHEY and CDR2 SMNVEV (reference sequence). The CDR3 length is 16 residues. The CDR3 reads CASREPSGGNLATQYF. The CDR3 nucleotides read TGTGCCAGCAGGGAGCCTAGCGGGGGGAACCTCGCCACCCAGTACTTC.